This T cell receptor beta chain originates from a study of tumor-infiltrating lymphocytes in primary liver carcinoma. Study as a whole: The cohort included men and women aged 30 to 69 years.

From 400 to 550 ng total RNA, TCR beta cDNA was generated with a primer in the constant region. Investigators got TCR beta libraries out of three nested multiplex PCR rounds, done with slightly modified ARM-PCR. Each CDR3 protein gets one entry after TCRdb re-called the multiplex PCR reads with MiXCR. The table records 100,000 to 150,000 distinct CDR3 sequences, 64% of them present only once. Points from the study as a whole: Tumor-adjacent and tumor-blood pairs overlapped less than tumor region pairs did.

Note on this clonotype: Its antigen remains unknown.

Co-extracted RNA and DNA came from about 19-30 mg of unsorted bulk tissue. Donors underwent surgery for histopathologically diagnosed primary liver carcinoma. Sequenced material: liver tumor tissue from sampling region 3. Subset given: tumor region T3, left-lateral pole. The sequence derives from a woman aged 60-75 years with primary liver carcinoma and hepatitis B virus infection.

The CDR3, as DNA: TGTGGCAACAGCGCGACTAGCGGAGGCCAGTACAATGAGCAGTTCTTC. Amino acids: CGNSATSGGQYNEQFF. The V and J genes are TRBV11-3 and TRBJ2-1; 9 nucleotides agree with TRBD2. CDR1 is SGHNT and CDR2 is YENEEA in the germline V gene. The CDR3 is made up of 16 amino acids.